This is a list of T cell receptor beta chains from one sample in a study of blood T cell repertoires in COVID-19. Data came from immunoSEQ multiplex PCR; TCRdb stores just in-frame clones and leaves some out. The table lists tens of thousands of clones, roughly 77% of them singletons, with about 24% in the top ten. The sample consisted of peripheral blood. The receptors originated from a human donor in a cohort sampled during active COVID-19. Each CDR3 is given with its conserved first and last residue. A D gene is named only where the DNA matches it firmly.

d_call	v_call	j_call	cdr3_nt	cdr3_aa
TRBD2	TRBV25-1	TRBJ2-1	TGTGCCAGCAGTGATCCGACGACGACTAGCGGGAGGGCCGGTGAGCAGTTCTTC	CASSDPTTTSGRAGEQFF
TRBD2	TRBV7-2	TRBJ2-3	TGTGCCAGCAGCTTACCTTTTGGACTAGAACTAGATACGCAGTATTTT	CASSLPFGLELDTQYF
.	TRBV6-2/TRBV6-3	TRBJ2-1	TGTGCCAGCAGCCTCACGGGGTACAATGAGCAGTTCTTC	CASSLTGYNEQFF
.	TRBV7-2	TRBJ2-3	TGTGCCAGCAGCTTAGAGGGCCTAGCGATAGATACGCAGTATTTT	CASSLEGLAIDTQYF
TRBD1	TRBV18	TRBJ1-5	TGTGCCAGCTCACCCGGACAGGGTTTAAATCAGCCCCAGCATTTT	CASSPGQGLNQPQHF
TRBD1	TRBV5-4	TRBJ2-7	TGTGCCAGCAGCCAAAAAAATCAGGGGGCGTACGAGCAGTACTTC	CASSQKNQGAYEQYF
TRBD2	TRBV13	TRBJ2-1	TGTGCCAGCAGCTTAGGCCGGCTAGGCGGGGGATATGAGCAGTTCTTC	CASSLGRLGGGYEQFF
.	TRBV3-1/TRBV3-2	TRBJ2-1	TGTGCCAGCAGCCGACACGGGGGTAATGAGCAGTTCTTC	CASSRHGGNEQFF
.	TRBV6-6	TRBJ2-1	TGTGCCAGCAGTTACGAGGGAGGATACTACAATGAGCAGTTCTTC	CASSYEGGYYNEQFF
TRBD2	TRBV5-6	TRBJ2-1	TGTGCCAGCAGCCGAGGACTAGCGGGGGATACTGAGCAGTTCTTC	CASSRGLAGDTEQFF
.	TRBV24-1	TRBJ2-1	TGTGCCACCAGTCGGGGGGCAAGCTACAATGAGCAGTTCTTC	CATSRGASYNEQFF